Below, 27 T cell receptor beta chains from the same sample are listed, as sequenced in a study of T cell responses to AZD1222 COVID-19 vaccine (dated by TCRdb to the early 2020s). The method was the immunoSEQ multiplex PCR assay. This immuneACCESS table, as held by TCRdb, lists in-frame sequences with V and J called but not all clones. Of the missing ones, under half trace to an unresolved V gene in checked studies; the others have no known cause. The sample table shows about 180,000 clones, and about 90% are seen once. Jointly, the top ten make up under 14% of the sample. The time point label, as the study defines it: about 28 days (+/-7) after the second vaccine dose. The material sequenced was peripheral blood, taken 28 days after the second AZD1222 dose. Receptors were obtained from an adult who received the AZD1222 COVID-19 vaccine.

The genes are TRBV6-1 and TRBJ2-7; D call uncertain. The CDR3 has 16 residues. Deletions cut 1 base from V and 4 bases from J, with 17 bases between. Germline V gives CDR1 MNHNS, CDR2 SASEGT. CDR3 DNA: TGTGCCAGCAGTGAAGTGGGTAAGGGAATTAGATACGAGCAGTACTTC. Protein product: CASSEVGKGIRYEQYF.

This sequence joins TRBV19 and TRBJ1-2; 8 bases line up with TRBD1. The CDR3 covers 14 residues. The V and J ends lost 3 bases and 2 bases, in that order; junction bases with no gene match: 2. Germline loops: CDR1 LNHDA, CDR2 SQIVND (reference sequence). The CDR3 DNA follows: TGTGCCAGTAGTATTCGGACAGGGAACTATGGCTACACCTTC. Translation gives CASSIRTGNYGYTF.

The J gene is TRBJ1-5, the V gene TRBV19; D gene unclear. Per the germline V gene, CDR1 is LNHDA and CDR2 is SQIVND (reference sequence). Deletions cut 6 bases from V and 1 base from J, with 13 bases between. There are 15 residues in the CDR3. The CDR3 DNA reads as TGTGCCAGTAGGGACCCTGGCAGGAGCAATCAGCCCCAGCATTTT. It translates to CASRDPGRSNQPQHF.

Note on this clone: It may be a read error: a sequence one base away is much more abundant. Other nucleotide sequences from this sample produce the same CDR3. The chain employs TRBV10-2 and TRBJ1-5; D unresolved. CDR1 is WSHSY, CDR2 SAAADI, per germline. This CDR3 spans 14 amino acids. The CDR3 loop reads CASSELDSNQPQHF. CDR3 DNA: TGCGCTAGCAGTGAATTGGATAGCAATCAGCCCCAGCATTTT.

The chain combines TRBV30 with TRBJ1-4; D is unclear. Trimming removed 3 bases from V and 1 base from J, with 6 bases in between. In germline, CDR1 is GTSNPN, CDR2 SVGIG (reference sequence). CDR3 size: 13 residues. CDR3 residues: CAWRARTNEKLFF. The CDR3 nucleotides are TGTGCCTGGAGAGCCAGAACTAATGAAAAACTGTTTTTT.

The chain carries TRBV6-5 and TRBJ1-1; no reliable D call. Deletions cut 0 bases from V and 1 base from J, with 9 bases between. Germline V lookup: CDR1 MNHEY, CDR2 SVGAGI. This CDR3 has 15 amino acids. The CDR3 nucleotides are TGTGCCAGCAGTTACTCCCCCTCCGGGAACACTGAAGCTTTCTTT. Its translation: CASSYSPSGNTEAFF.

This sequence joins TRBV3-1 (or the pseudogene TRBV3-2) and TRBJ1-2; D is unclear. Trimming shortened V by 2 bases and J by 5 bases, and 18 bases separated the two germline ends. This CDR3 spans 16 amino acids. CDR1 and CDR2 (germline): LGHDT, YNNKEL (reference sequence). CDR3 in DNA: TGTGCCAGCAGCCAATCCCAGCCGCCCAACCTTTATGGCTACACCTTC. Translated, it gives CASSQSQPPNLYGYTF.

The rearrangement joins TRBV6-5 to TRBJ1-2; a weak D match, TRBD1 (6 bases). V was cut by 8 bases and J by 1 base, with 17 bases left in between. CDR1 is MNHEY, CDR2 SVGAGI, per germline. CDR3 length equals 15 residues. This chain's CDR3 is CASGLRKDSNYGYTF. CDR3 bases: TGTGCCAGCGGACTTCGTAAGGACAGTAACTATGGCTACACCTTC.

The gene calls are TRBV2 and TRBJ2-7; D unclear. This CDR3 is 14 amino acids long. Trimming removed 9 bases from V and 6 bases from J, with 21 bases in between. CDR1 and CDR2 (germline): SNHLY, FYNNEI. CDR3 loop: CARTPPRLSGEQYF. The CDR3 nucleotides read TGTGCCAGAACCCCTCCCCGTCTCTCGGGCGAGCAGTACTTC.

The chain combines TRBV19 with TRBJ2-6, with D possibly matching TRBD1 (6 bases). Germline CDR1 and CDR2: LNHDA and SQIVND (reference sequence). With 2 bases removed from V and 1 base from J, the gap between germline ends came to 6 bases. The CDR3 has 15 amino acids. The CDR3 protein is CASSITGSGANVLTF. The CDR3 nucleotides read TGTGCCAGTAGTATAACAGGGTCTGGGGCCAACGTCCTGACTTTC.

This chain connects TRBV2 to TRBJ2-6; 7 nucleotides match TRBD1. Germline trimming cut 7 bases from V and 2 bases from J; bases unmatched to any gene: 8. The CDR3 covers 16 residues. Germline CDR1 reads SNHLY; CDR2 reads FYNNEI. The CDR3 protein is CASIQQGKTGANVLTF. The CDR3 DNA is TGTGCCAGCATACAACAGGGGAAGACTGGGGCCAACGTCCTGACTTTC.

V usage is TRBV7-9 and J usage is TRBJ2-2, with D tentatively TRBD2 (5 bases). V lost 1 base to trimming and J lost 4 bases, with 7 bases between them. This CDR3 region has 14 residues. Germline CDR1 is SEHNR and CDR2 is FQNEAQ (reference sequence). The CDR3 bases are TGTGCCAGCAGCTTAGTAGGGAGCACCGGGGAGCTGTTTTTT. Its translation is CASSLVGSTGELFF.

The J gene is TRBJ1-5, the V gene TRBV29-1; 9 positions agree with TRBD1. Unmatched junction bases numbered 5, after V lost 4 bases and J lost 4 bases. The CDR3 spans 14 residues. CDR1 and CDR2 (germline): SQVTM, ANQGSEA. For the CDR3, the DNA is TGCAGCGTTGGCACGGGACAGGGAAATCAGCCCCAGCATTTT. Amino acids: CSVGTGQGNQPQHF.

The V call is TRBV30, the J call TRBJ2-1; tentatively, D is TRBD2 (5 bases). Trimming stripped 0 bases from V and 7 bases from J, with 7 bases between. Germline CDR1 GTSNPN, CDR2 SVGIG (reference sequence). The CDR3 covers 12 residues. The CDR3 sequence: CAWSVSGNEQFF. The CDR3 coding sequence is TGTGCCTGGAGTGTATCGGGGAATGAGCAGTTCTTC.

CDR3 residues: CASGTGGTNYGYTF. The CDR3, as DNA: TGCGCCAGCGGCACAGGGGGAACTAACTATGGCTACACCTTC. V usage is TRBV23-1 and J usage is TRBJ1-2, with TRBD1 matching over 8 bases. TRBV23-1 is flagged as an ORF with uncertain function. This CDR3 comprises 14 residues. With 8 bases clipped from V and 0 bases from J, the junction kept 5 bases outside the gene matches.

The gene calls are TRBV19 and TRBJ2-1, with D unclear. Per the germline V gene, CDR1 is LNHDA and CDR2 is SQIVND (reference sequence). This CDR3 has 15 amino acids. V dropped 5 bases and J dropped 7 bases, with 18 bases sitting between them. The DNA of the CDR3 is TGTGCCAGTAGTCCCCCGGGCCTCTTAGGGAATGAGCAGTTCTTC. It codes for CASSPPGLLGNEQFF. The complete variable domain, with remaining parts taken from reference TRBV19 and TRBJ2-1, reads DGGITQSPKYLFRKEGQNVTLSCEQNLNHDAMYWYRQDPGQGLRLIYYSQIVNDFQKGDIAEGYSVSREKKESFPLTVTSAQKNPTAFYLCASSPPGLLGNEQFFGPGTRLTVL.

The chain uses TRBV6-4 and TRBJ2-2; TRBD1 matches at 7 bases. Germline V gene lookup returns CDR1 MRHNA and CDR2 SNTAGT. The ends lost 6 bases at V and 5 bases at J; junction bases unmatched: 6. This CDR3 spans 14 amino acids. DNA for the CDR3: TGTGCCAGCAGCGCCGGGACAGATACCGGGGAGCTGTTTTTT. Its protein is CASSAGTDTGELFF.

The chain employs TRBV29-1 and TRBJ1-1; TRBD1 matches 9 bases. Germline CDR1 is SQVTM and CDR2 is ANQGSEA. This CDR3 region has 12 residues. V lost 5 bases and J lost 5; bases outside the gene matches: 3. This CDR3 reads CSVNRGRTEAFF. The CDR3 nucleotides read TGCAGCGTTAACAGGGGGCGGACTGAAGCTTTCTTT.

About this clone itself: The same CDR3 can be traced to other DNA sequences in this sample. This chain links TRBV3-1 (or the pseudogene TRBV3-2) with TRBJ2-5; D is unclear. Germline loops: CDR1 LGHDT, CDR2 YNNKEL (reference sequence). V gave up 0 bases and J gave up 6 bases, with 5 bases separating them. The CDR3 runs 12 residues. Written as DNA, the CDR3 is TGTGCCAGCAGCCAAGATGGCCAGACCCAGTACTTC. Protein: CASSQDGQTQYF.

The V call is TRBV5-1, the J call TRBJ2-5, with D perhaps being TRBD1 or TRBD2 (5 bases each). The CDR3 is 14 amino acids. With 9 bases removed from V and 4 bases from J, the gap between germline ends came to 19 bases. Per the germline V gene, CDR1 is SGHRS and CDR2 is YFSETQ. The CDR3 reads CAIQNPGPPETQYF. The CDR3 nucleotides are TGCGCCATCCAGAATCCGGGACCCCCAGAGACCCAGTACTTC.

The chain links TRBV5-1 to TRBJ2-7; TRBD1 might be the D (6 bases). V lost 5 bases and J lost 7, with 13 bases in between. The germline V gene has CDR1 SGHRS and CDR2 YFSETQ. There are 12 residues in the CDR3. The chain's CDR3 is CASSKQGLEQYF. Written as DNA, the CDR3 is TGCGCCAGCAGTAAACAGGGCCTGGAGCAGTACTTC.

The genes are TRBV15 and TRBJ2-3; D ambiguous. The CDR3 has 13 residues. The germline CDR1 and CDR2 sequences are LNHNV and YYDKDF (reference sequence). Deletions cut 4 bases from V and 0 bases from J, with 5 bases between. DNA of the CDR3: TGTGCCACCAGCATCCCTAGCACAGATACGCAGTATTTT. Translated, it gives CATSIPSTDTQYF.

V gene TRBV3-1 (or the pseudogene TRBV3-2) combines with J gene TRBJ2-7, with D maybe TRBD2 (6 bases). This CDR3 has 13 residues. V lost 0 bases and J 6 bases, leaving 9 bases between the germline ends. Looked up from germline, CDR1 is LGHDT and CDR2 is YNNKEL (reference sequence). The CDR3 sequence: CASSQEVGGEQYF. CDR3 sequence (DNA): TGTGCCAGCAGCCAAGAGGTGGGAGGCGAGCAGTACTTC.

The chain carries TRBV10-2 and TRBJ2-3, with 10 bases identical to TRBD2. The length of the CDR3 is 14 residues. CDR1 and CDR2 from the germline V gene are WSHSY and SAAADI. Unmatched junction bases numbered 3, after V lost 8 bases and J lost 1 base. CDR3 loop: CASSSGGGTDTQYF. The CDR3 DNA sequence: TGCGCCAGCTCGAGCGGGGGGGGCACAGATACGCAGTATTTT.

This chain connects TRBV5-6 to TRBJ1-5; 9 positions agree with TRBD1. Looked up from germline, CDR1 is SGHDT and CDR2 is YYEEEE. The CDR3 covers 16 residues. The V segment lost 3 bases and the J segment 5 bases; nucleotides outside the gene matches: 9. The CDR3 nucleotides read TGTGCCAGCAGCTCCTTACTCCGGGACAGGGATCAGCCCCAGCATTTT. Protein sequence: CASSSLLRDRDQPQHF.

This chain connects TRBV7-9 to TRBJ2-3, with 8 bases fitting TRBD2. After removal of 5 bases from V and 4 bases from J, the junction contained 5 bases not matched to a gene. The germline gives CDR1 SEHNR, CDR2 FQNEAQ (reference sequence). CDR3 length: 14 residues. The CDR3 bases are TGTGCCAGCAGCCCCGCCGGGGGGGCAGATACGCAGTATTTT. It encodes CASSPAGGADTQYF.

The chain is built from TRBV13 and TRBJ1-4; 7 bases fit TRBD1. This CDR3 is built from 13 residues. The V segment lost 5 bases and the J segment 7 bases; nucleotides outside the gene matches: 4. CDR1 is PRHDT and CDR2 is FYEKMQ in the germline V gene (reference sequence). CDR3 DNA: TGTGCCAGCAGCCGTCGGGACAGTGAAAAACTGTTTTTT. It is translated as CASSRRDSEKLFF.